This T cell receptor (beta chain) was retrieved from a study of blood T cell repertoires in COVID-19. Produced via immunoSEQ multiplex PCR; TCRdb's table is partial and in-frame only. The profile shows some 150,000 clones, approximately 80% of them singletons. Germline CDR1 reads SGHRS; CDR2 reads YFSETQ. CDR3 size: 16 residues. Germline trimming cut 0 bases from V and 4 bases from J; bases unmatched to any gene: 9. This receptor was obtained from a woman in her forties or fifties with acute or convalescent COVID-19. The sample comprised peripheral blood. V gene TRBV5-1 combines with J gene TRBJ1-2; 7 positions agree with TRBD1. CDR3 protein: CASSLAGEGATYGYTF. The CDR3 DNA follows: TGCGCCAGCAGCTTGGCTGGAGAGGGGGCGACCTATGGCTACACCTTC.